This T cell receptor (beta chain) is drawn from a study of blood T cell repertoires in COVID-19. Study in general: Donors in the United States, Italy and Spain gave samples during acute or convalescent COVID-19. Sources were T cells, B-cell-depleted T cells, or PBMCs; the material itself was cDNA or gDNA.

The V end lost 4 bases, the J end lost 1 base, and 17 bases lay between the germline ends. Germline CDR1 reads SGHRS; CDR2 reads YFSETQ. The CDR3 contains 16 residues. Original methodology: Amplifying reference gene primers gave estimates of nucleated cell counts. Here immunoSEQ multiplex PCR was the method, and the copy in TCRdb shows in-frame clones only, minus some. V, J and clone size are those of that table, while D and trimming were read from the DNA. The sample consists of over 25,000 clones, roughly 90% of them appearing once. The rearrangement uses TRBV5-1 and TRBJ2-5, with D tentatively TRBD1 (6 bases). This sequence originates from a human donor with active COVID-19. The donor label of this sample is uncertain. Sequencing used peripheral blood. For the CDR3, the DNA is TGCGCCAGCAGCCCTACGTATTCAGGGGTCCAAGAGACCCAGTACTTC. This encodes CASSPTYSGVQETQYF.